This passage covers 11 T cell receptor beta chains from one sample sequenced in a study of metastatic and nonmetastatic thyroid tumors. There were no patients who had received any treatment before thyroid surgery. TCRdb recomputed clones from the PCR reads via MiXCR. The profile shows around 45,000 clones, less than 4.5% of them singletons. The sequenced sample was blood. These receptors were taken from a female donor with papillary thyroid cancer or a benign thyroid nodule (not recorded which). Some clones in this sample may be carry-over from other donors' samples.

This clone was observed a handful of times. The rearrangement links TRBV6-2 or TRBV6-3 to TRBJ2-2; weak D call: TRBD2 (6 bases). The CDR3 totals 15 residues. Looked up from germline, CDR1 is MNHEY and CDR2 is SVGEGT. V gave up 10 bases and J gave up 8 bases, with 23 bases separating them. The CDR3 DNA reads TGTGCCACCACAAGTGGGGACTCTAGCCTAGGGGAGCTGTTTTTT. Amino acids: CATTSGDSSLGELFF.

This clone was counted a few times. This chain joins TRBV6-2 or TRBV6-3 and TRBJ1-1; 9 positions match TRBD1. The germline gives CDR1 MNHEY, CDR2 SVGEGT. The CDR3 runs to 15 residues. V lost 8 bases and J lost 6; bases outside the gene matches: 13. The CDR3 loop reads CASGTGRGGVPEAFF. For the CDR3, the DNA is TGTGCCAGCGGGACAGGGCGGGGGGGCGTACCTGAAGCTTTCTTT.

Points on this clone: One end of the junction fails to match germline, which may point to a read error. The CDR3 sequence is CAWSSNQGSSTDTQYF. The DNA for the CDR3 is TGCGCCTGGAGTTCAAACCAGGGGTCCAGCACAGATACGCAGTATTTT. The rearrangement joins TRBV30 to TRBJ2-3; maybe TRBD1 (6 bases). The germline CDR1 and CDR2 sequences are GTSNPN and SVGIG (reference sequence). This CDR3 is built from 16 residues.

This clone was counted many times. The V and J genes are TRBV29-1 and TRBJ2-7; TRBD2 aligns across 10 bases. CDR1 and CDR2 from the germline V gene are SQVTM and ANQGSEA. This CDR3 has 15 residues. The V and J ends lost 5 bases and 1 base, in that order; junction bases with no gene match: 8. CDR3 amino acids: CSVSGREGISYEQYF. CDR3 nucleotides: TGCAGCGTTAGCGGGAGGGAGGGGATATCCTACGAGCAGTACTTC.

This clone was recorded many times. The V call is TRBV27, the J call TRBJ2-1; the D is unclear. Germline V gene lookup returns CDR1 MNHEY and CDR2 SMNVEV (reference sequence). Trimming removed 10 bases from V and 2 bases from J, with 12 bases in between. The CDR3 is made up of 13 amino acids. The CDR3 DNA reads TGTGCCAACACCCGCGGACCCTACAATGAGCAGTTCTTC. Translated, it gives CANTRGPYNEQFF.

This clone was observed many times. The chain uses TRBV5-1 and TRBJ2-3, with 10 bases identical to TRBD2. Germline V gene sequence: CDR1 SGHRS, CDR2 YFSETQ. V was pared by 0 bases and J by 0 bases, with 7 bases of the junction left unmatched. The CDR3 spans 18 residues. CDR3 sequence (DNA): TGCGCCAGCAGCTTGGCCGGTGTACTAGCGGGAAGCACAGATACGCAGTATTTT. This translates into CASSLAGVLAGSTDTQYF.

CDR3 bases: TGTGCCAGCAGCAGGGAAAGGTTCTCTGGCTACACCTTC. Translating gives CASSRERFSGYTF. The V and J genes are TRBV12-3 or TRBV12-4 and TRBJ1-2; D might be TRBD1 (5 bases). The ends were cut back, 6 bases at V and 7 bases at J, with 15 bases in the middle. The CDR3 contains 13 residues.

This clone was seen ten or more times. The chain employs TRBV27 and TRBJ1-6; TRBD1 matches 11 bases. J was trimmed by 6 bases and V by 4 bases; bases with no gene match: 8. The germline V gene has CDR1 MNHEY and CDR2 SMNVEV (reference sequence). There are 17 residues in the CDR3. The CDR3 nucleotides read TGTGCCAGCAGTTCCTCCGGACAGGGGGCGCGTAATTCACCCCTCCACTTT. Translation gives CASSSSGQGARNSPLHF.

This clone showed up many times. The chain uses TRBV29-1 and TRBJ2-1; the match to TRBD1 covers 9 bases. Looked up from germline, CDR1 is SQVTM and CDR2 is ANQGSEA. The CDR3 spans 14 residues. V shed 5 bases and J 5 bases; nucleotides not matched to a gene: 7. For the CDR3, the DNA is TGCAGCGTTCGATCGGGACAGGGAGACAATGAGCAGTTCTTC. Translated: CSVRSGQGDNEQFF.

There are many counts of this clone. This chain links TRBV7-2 with TRBJ2-3; D is perhaps TRBD2 (5 bases). This CDR3 has 12 amino acids. From germline, CDR1 is SGHTA and CDR2 FQGNSA. Trimming cost V 5 bases and J 7 bases, with 10 bases left between them. The CDR3 region has the DNA TGTGCCAGCAGCCCAACTAGTAATACGCAGTATTTT. Protein product: CASSPTSNTQYF. Complete variable domain (other parts from reference TRBV7-2 and TRBJ2-3): GAGVSQSPSNKVTEKGKDVELRCDPISGHTALYWYRQSLGQGLEFLIYFQGNSAPDKSGLPSDRFSAERTGGSVSTLTIQRTQQEDSAVYLCASSPTSNTQYFGPGTRLTVL.

This clone was seen ten or more times. The chain has TRBV7-9 and TRBJ2-1; D gene ambiguous. Trimming pared 3 bases from V and 9 bases from J, leaving 12 bases between. CDR3 size: 13 residues. Germline loops: CDR1 SEHNR, CDR2 FQNEAQ (reference sequence). CDR3 sequence: CASSFGGAGEQFF. CDR3 in DNA: TGTGCCAGCAGCTTCGGCGGTGCCGGTGAGCAGTTCTTC.